This T cell receptor (beta chain) was found in a study of control samples from healthy donors and cancer patients. Profiled with immunoSEQ multiplex PCR; TCRdb holds only in-frame clones, not every one. The sample lists over 40,000 clones, 88% occurring once. The CDR3 length is 12 residues. CDR1 GTSNPN and CDR2 SVGIG come from the germline V gene (reference sequence). V lost 3 bases, J lost 14 bases, and 5 bases stayed unmatched. The chain is built from TRBV30 and TRBJ1-6, with 9 bases aligning to TRBD1. Sequenced input: PBMCs. This sequence was found in a man aged 45-60 years with head and neck cancer. This CDR3 reads CAWSGDRGALHF. CDR3 DNA: TGTGCCTGGAGCGGTGACAGGGGGGCCCTCCACTTT.